These T cell receptor beta chains were read from a single sample in a study of tumor-infiltrating lymphocytes in localized non-small cell lung cancer. Profiled with immunoSEQ multiplex PCR; TCRdb holds only in-frame clones, not every one. The table records 2,500 to 3,000 clones, around half of them present only once. Sequencing was performed on uninvolved lung tissue not adjacent to the tumor. The receptor source for this set is a human donor with non-small cell lung cancer. CDR3s include the opening cysteine and the closing phenylalanine or tryptophan. Each record gives: D gene, J gene, V gene, CDR3 protein. D genes are given only for firm matches.

>.|TRBJ1-5|TRBV6-5
CASSPSGRNQPQHF
>.|TRBJ2-7|TRBV28
CASSPGGIRREFGYEQYF
>.|TRBJ2-7|TRBV29-1
CSVEQGSYEQYF
>TRBD1|TRBJ2-2|TRBV9
CASSVSGGGPAGELFF
>.|TRBJ2-7|TRBV7-6
CASSRGGGTYF
>TRBD1|TRBJ2-7|TRBV7-3
CASSPGDRFSYEQYF
>TRBD2|TRBJ2-7|TRBV6-5
CASSVGTRPYEQYF
>TRBD2|TRBJ2-7|TRBV7-9
CASSPLTSGGSYEQYF
>.|TRBJ2-7|TRBV6-5
CASSYSAGAGHYEQYF
>.|TRBJ2-1|TRBV6-5
CASSYSGRSNEQFF
>.|TRBJ2-1|TRBV4-1
CASSQVVRDEQFF
>.|TRBJ1-1|TRBV19
CASSVGLTNTEAFF